Listed below are T cell receptor beta chains from one sample, sequenced in a study of cytomegalovirus exposure and HLA in healthy donors. Generated by immunoSEQ multiplex PCR, the TCRdb table keeps only in-frame clones and is missing some. The table has 100,000 to 150,000 clones, approximately 92% seen once. The specimen was PBMCs. The receptors stem from a woman aged 18-29 years in good health and CMV-seronegative. The CDR3 runs from the conserved cysteine through the conserved F or W. D genes are given only for firm matches. Only some rows state a clone size, as once, few, many or a class for expanded clones.

j_call clone_size v_call d_call cdr3_nt cdr3_aa
TRBJ2-5 . TRBV27 TRBD2 TGTGCCAGCAGTTCAGGACTAGCTCCGGTTGTCGCGAATCAAGAGACCCAGTACTTC CASSSGLAPVVANQETQYF
TRBJ1-1 . TRBV28 TRBD1 TGTGCCAGCAGTTTAACCGGGACAGGGAACACTGAAGCTTTCTTT CASSLTGTGNTEAFF
TRBJ1-2 . TRBV7-9 TRBD1 TGTGCCAGCAGCGACGACAGGGAAGGCTACACCTTC CASSDDREGYTF
TRBJ2-2 . TRBV19 . TGTGCCAGTAGTATAGCAGGTAGCACCGGGGAGCTGTTTTTT CASSIAGSTGELFF
TRBJ2-2 . TRBV5-1 TRBD1 TGCGCCAGCAGGGACAGGGACACCGGGGAGCTGTTTTTT CASRDRDTGELFF
TRBJ1-3 . TRBV5-6 TRBD1 TGTGCCAGCAGCTTAACAGGGGGAGGAAACACCATATATTTT CASSLTGGGNTIYF
TRBJ2-5 once TRBV18 TRBD2 TGTGCCAGCTCACTGCCATTTGACACACTGGGGGGGGAATCAAGAGAGACCCAGTACTTC CASSLPFDTLGGESRETQYF
TRBJ2-3 . TRBV7-9 TRBD2 TGTGCCAGCGGACCGGTAGCGGGGCCCACAGATACGCAGTATTTT CASGPVAGPTDTQYF
TRBJ2-4 . TRBV7-6 TRBD2 TGTGCCAGCAGCTTACCGACTAGCGCCCAAGTTAGCATTCAGTACTTC CASSLPTSAQVSIQYF
TRBJ1-4 few TRBV19 . TGTGCCAGTAGAGATTTTGGACTGATCGGTAATGAAAAACTGTTTTTT CASRDFGLIGNEKLFF
TRBJ2-1 . TRBV29-1 TRBD2 TGCAGCGTTGATCATAGCGGGAGATACAATGAGCAGTTCTTC CSVDHSGRYNEQFF
TRBJ1-5 . TRBV28 TRBD1 TGTGCCAGCAGTTTATACGGACAGGGGGCGGAGGGCAATCAGCCCCAGCATTTT CASSLYGQGAEGNQPQHF
TRBJ2-1 . TRBV10-2 . TGCGCCAGCAGTGTGGAGAGGGCGTACAATGAGCAGTTCTTC CASSVERAYNEQFF
TRBJ2-3 . TRBV19 TRBD2 TGTGCCAGCCGGACTAGCGGGGGGCGGGCAGATACGCAGTATTTT CASRTSGGRADTQYF
TRBJ2-3 . TRBV7-2 TRBD2 TGTGCCAGCAGCTCAGGACTAGCGGGGGGTCAAGATACGCAGTATTTT CASSSGLAGGQDTQYF
TRBJ1-5 . TRBV7-9 . TGTGCCAGCAGCCCGAGAGGTAGCAATCAGCCCCAGCATTTT CASSPRGSNQPQHF
TRBJ2-1 . TRBV2 TRBD2 TGTGCCAGCAGTTGGACTAGCGGGGATCTCTCTGAGCAGTTCTTC CASSWTSGDLSEQFF
TRBJ1-6 . TRBV18 . TGTGCCAGCTCACCTGGAGAGGATGACTCACCCCTCCACTTT CASSPGEDDSPLHF
TRBJ1-1 once TRBV5-1 . TGCGCCAGCAGCTTGGCAGGGGAGAGCACTGAAGCTTTCTTT CASSLAGESTEAFF
TRBJ2-3 . TRBV6-1 TRBD2 TGTGCCAGCATCACGGGAGGGCCAACAGATACGCAGTATTTT CASITGGPTDTQYF
TRBJ2-2 . TRBV19 TRBD1 TGTGCCAGTAGTCCAAGGGACAGGAACACCGGGGAGCTGTTTTTT CASSPRDRNTGELFF
TRBJ2-3 . TRBV10-3 TRBD2 TGTGCCATCAGGGGTGAGCGGGAGAGCACAGATACGCAGTATTTT CAIRGERESTDTQYF
TRBJ1-2 . TRBV28 . TGTGCCAGCAGTTTCCGCTTACCCCGGACAGCCCACTATGGCTACACCTTC CASSFRLPRTAHYGYTF
TRBJ2-7 few TRBV25-1 . TGTGCCAGCAGTGAACCCAAGGTGGGTGGGAGCTACGAGCAGTACTTC CASSEPKVGGSYEQYF
TRBJ2-3 . TRBV27 . TGTGCCAGCAGAGGAGTTAGAAGCACAGATACGCAGTATTTT CASRGVRSTDTQYF
TRBJ2-1 . TRBV9 . TGTGCCAGCAGCGTAAGTGGAGGGGGCACCTACAATGAGCAGTTCTTC CASSVSGGGTYNEQFF
TRBJ2-2 once TRBV18 . TGTGCCAGCTCACCACAGCGGGTTGCGAACACCGGGGAGCTGTTTTTT CASSPQRVANTGELFF
TRBJ1-1 . TRBV7-8 . TGTGCCAGCAGCCCGCTCTTAGTGAACACTGAAGCTTTCTTT CASSPLLVNTEAFF
TRBJ1-5 . TRBV18 TRBD1 TGTGCCAGCTCATCGGCAGGACAGGCTAATCAGCCCCAGCATTTT CASSSAGQANQPQHF
TRBJ2-2 . TRBV7-6 . TGTGCCAGCAGCTTAGTTTTGGGCGGGCCGAGAGACGCCGGGGAGCTGTTTTTT CASSLVLGGPRDAGELFF
TRBJ1-2 . TRBV29-1 . TGCAGCGTTAGAGGCCTGGACAGTAACTATGGCTACACCTTC CSVRGLDSNYGYTF
TRBJ1-4 few TRBV28 . TGTGCCACCATAACCTTGCGTAGAGGTCTTAATGAAAAACTGTTTTTT CATITLRRGLNEKLFF
TRBJ2-7 . TRBV5-1 . TGCGCCGGCCCCTACGAGCAGTACTTC CAGPYEQYF
TRBJ1-2 few TRBV30 . TGTGCCCGGGGGGAGGGCCATGGCTACACCTTC CARGEGHGYTF
TRBJ2-5 . TRBV27 . TGTGCCAGCAGTTCGAGGCGACTTTTCGAAGAGATCCAGTACTTC CASSSRRLFEEIQYF
TRBJ2-7 . TRBV18 . TGTGCCAGCTCACCAGGAGACTACGAGCAGTACTTC CASSPGDYEQYF
TRBJ1-2 . TRBV6-5 . TGTGCCAGCAGTTACTCGGACGGGGTGATCGGCTACACCTTC CASSYSDGVIGYTF
TRBJ2-7 . TRBV7-2 TRBD2 TGTGCCAGCAGCTTAACCACTAGCGGGAGAGGCGAGCAGTACTTC CASSLTTSGRGEQYF
TRBJ2-1 once TRBV27 . TGTGCCAGCAGTTCCGCGGGTAGCGAGGAGAGAGATGAGCAGTTCTTC CASSSAGSEERDEQFF
TRBJ2-5 . TRBV29-1 TRBD2 TGCAGCGTTTTCGGCGATTTAGCGGGCGAACAACAAGAGACCCAGTACTTC CSVFGDLAGEQQETQYF
TRBJ2-2 . TRBV27 . TGTGCCAGCAGACAGGGTGTTAAGACCGGGGAGCTGTTTTTT CASRQGVKTGELFF
TRBJ2-3 . TRBV5-1 TRBD1 TGCGCCAGCAGCTTTGGACAGGGGGGGTCAGATACGCAGTATTTT CASSFGQGGSDTQYF
TRBJ2-3 . TRBV27 . TGTGCCACCCAGACAGCCCTTGGGGCTACAGATACGCAGTATTTT CATQTALGATDTQYF
TRBJ2-7 . TRBV29-1 . TGCAGCGTTATGGCGGTCAGAGAGCAGTACTTC CSVMAVREQYF
TRBJ1-1 once TRBV7-2 . TGTGCCAGCAGCCCGGAGGGTCTAGGGAACACTGAAGCTTTCTTT CASSPEGLGNTEAFF
TRBJ1-1 . TRBV5-1 TRBD1 TGCGCCAGCACCACAACAGGGGGTACCACTGAAGCTTTCTTT CASTTTGGTTEAFF
TRBJ2-7 few TRBV11-2 TRBD2 TGTGCCAGCAGCTTTCTAGCGGGAAATACCTACGAGCAGTACTTC CASSFLAGNTYEQYF
TRBJ1-4 . TRBV5-6 . TGTGCCAGCAGCACAAGGAGGGGTGAAAAACTGTTTTTT CASSTRRGEKLFF
TRBJ2-2 . TRBV4-3 TRBD2 TGCGCCAGCAGCCAGACTCTAGCGGGAGGGGTCACCGGGGAGCTGTTTTTT CASSQTLAGGVTGELFF
TRBJ1-1 . TRBV28 . TGTGCCAGCAGTTTGCGTACGAACACTGAAGCTTTCTTT CASSLRTNTEAFF
TRBJ1-2 few TRBV6-4 TRBD1 TGTGCCAGCAGTGAGGGCCAGGGGGCGGCTGGCTACACCTTC CASSEGQGAAGYTF
TRBJ2-7 . TRBV30 . TGTGCCTGGAGTGTAGGCGGATACGAGCAGTACTTC CAWSVGGYEQYF
TRBJ1-6 . TRBV5-6 TRBD1 TGTGCCAGCTGGGACAGCAACTTCAGCTCCTATAATTCACCCCTCCACTTT CASWDSNFSSYNSPLHF
TRBJ1-6 . TRBV9 TRBD1 TGTGCCAGCAGCGCAACGGGACAGGGCTCCTATAATTCACCCCTCCACTTT CASSATGQGSYNSPLHF
TRBJ2-2 . TRBV6-6 . TGTGCCAGCACGGGCACCGGGGAGCTGTTTTTT CASTGTGELFF
TRBJ2-7 . TRBV6-1 . TGTGCCAGCAATCACCGGTACGAGCAGTACTTC CASNHRYEQYF
TRBJ2-3 . TRBV9 . TGTGCCAGCAGCGTCCGGAGCGCTAGCACAGATACGCAGTATTTT CASSVRSASTDTQYF